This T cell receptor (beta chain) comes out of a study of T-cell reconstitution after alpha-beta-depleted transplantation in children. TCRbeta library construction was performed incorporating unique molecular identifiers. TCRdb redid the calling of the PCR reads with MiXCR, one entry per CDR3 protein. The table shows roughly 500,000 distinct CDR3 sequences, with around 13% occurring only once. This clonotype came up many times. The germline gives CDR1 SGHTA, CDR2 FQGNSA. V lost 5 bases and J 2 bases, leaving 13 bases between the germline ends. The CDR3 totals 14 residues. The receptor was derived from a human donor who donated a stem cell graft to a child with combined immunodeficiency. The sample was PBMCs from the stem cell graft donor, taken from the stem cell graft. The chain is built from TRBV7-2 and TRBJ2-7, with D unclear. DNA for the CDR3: TGTGCCAGCAGCCCCGCAGTACGGACCTACGAGCAGTACTTC. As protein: CASSPAVRTYEQYF.